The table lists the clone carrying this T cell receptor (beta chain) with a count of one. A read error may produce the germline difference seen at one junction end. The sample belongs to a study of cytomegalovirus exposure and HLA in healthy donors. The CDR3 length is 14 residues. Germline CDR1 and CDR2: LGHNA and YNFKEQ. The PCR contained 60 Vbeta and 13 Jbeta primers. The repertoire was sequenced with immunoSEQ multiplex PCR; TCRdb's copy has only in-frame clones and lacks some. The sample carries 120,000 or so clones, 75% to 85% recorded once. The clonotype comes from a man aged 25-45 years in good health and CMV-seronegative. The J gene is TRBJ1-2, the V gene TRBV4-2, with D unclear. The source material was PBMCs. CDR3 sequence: CASSQPVARGGYPF. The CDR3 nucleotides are TGTGCCAGCAGCCAACCAGTGGCCCGGGGTGGCTACCCCTTC.